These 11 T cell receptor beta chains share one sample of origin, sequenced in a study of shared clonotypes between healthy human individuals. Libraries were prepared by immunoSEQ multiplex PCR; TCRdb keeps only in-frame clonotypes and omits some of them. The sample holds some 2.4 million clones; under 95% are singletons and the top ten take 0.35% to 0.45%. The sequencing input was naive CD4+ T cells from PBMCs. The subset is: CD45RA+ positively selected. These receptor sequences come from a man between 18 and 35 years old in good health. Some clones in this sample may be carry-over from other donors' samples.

The CDR3 is CASSTGELQETQYF. CDR3 DNA: TGTGCCAGCTCAACGGGGGAGCTACAAGAGACCCAGTACTTC. This sequence joins TRBV18 and TRBJ2-5, with a possible D match to TRBD2 (6 bases). Germline-derived CDR1 and CDR2 are KGHSH and LQKENI. V gave up 5 bases and J gave up 2 bases, with 12 bases separating them. The CDR3 is 14 amino acids.

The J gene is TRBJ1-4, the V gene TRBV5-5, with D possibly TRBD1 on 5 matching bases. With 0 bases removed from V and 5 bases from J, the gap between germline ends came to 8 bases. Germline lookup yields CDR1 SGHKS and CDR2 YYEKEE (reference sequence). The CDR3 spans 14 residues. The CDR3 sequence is CASSLVTVNEKLFF. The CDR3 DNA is TGTGCCAGCAGCTTGGTGACAGTGAATGAAAAACTGTTTTTT. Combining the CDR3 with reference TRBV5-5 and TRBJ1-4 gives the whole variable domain DAGVTQSPTHLIKTRGQQVTLRCSPISGHKSVSWYQQVLGQGPQFIFQYYEKEERGRGNFPDRFSARQFPNYSSELNVNALLLGDSALYLCASSLVTVNEKLFFGSGTQLSVL.

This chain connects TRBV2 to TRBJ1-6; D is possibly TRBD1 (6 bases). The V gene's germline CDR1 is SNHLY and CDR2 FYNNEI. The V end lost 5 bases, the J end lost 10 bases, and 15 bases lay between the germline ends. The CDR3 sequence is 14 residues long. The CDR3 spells CASSPQTGASPLHF. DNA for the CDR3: TGTGCCAGCAGTCCTCAGACAGGCGCATCACCCCTCCACTTT.

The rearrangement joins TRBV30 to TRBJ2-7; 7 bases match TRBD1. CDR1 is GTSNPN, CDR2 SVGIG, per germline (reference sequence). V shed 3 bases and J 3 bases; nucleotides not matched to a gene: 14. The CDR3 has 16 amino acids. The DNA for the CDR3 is TGTGCCTGGAGCCTTAGAACCGGGACAGTAGTCTACGAGCAGTACTTC. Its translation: CAWSLRTGTVVYEQYF.

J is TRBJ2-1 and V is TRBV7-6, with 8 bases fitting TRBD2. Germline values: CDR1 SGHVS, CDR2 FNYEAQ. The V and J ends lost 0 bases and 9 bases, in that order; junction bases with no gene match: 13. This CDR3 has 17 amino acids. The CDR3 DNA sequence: TGTGCCAGCAGCTTAGCGTCCGGCGGGAGGCGCTGGGGTGAGCAGTTCTTC. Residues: CASSLASGGRRWGEQFF.

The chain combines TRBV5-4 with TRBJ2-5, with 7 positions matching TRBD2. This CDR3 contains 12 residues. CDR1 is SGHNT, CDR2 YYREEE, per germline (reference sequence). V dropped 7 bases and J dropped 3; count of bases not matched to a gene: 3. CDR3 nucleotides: TGTGCCAGCGGGAGGGGCGAAGAGACCCAGTACTTC. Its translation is CASGRGEETQYF.

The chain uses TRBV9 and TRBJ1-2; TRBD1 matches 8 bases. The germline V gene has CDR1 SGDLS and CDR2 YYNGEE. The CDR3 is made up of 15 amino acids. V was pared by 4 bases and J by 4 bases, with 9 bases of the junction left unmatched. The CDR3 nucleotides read TGTGCCAGCAGCCCACCCAGGGGGCGCGGCTATGGCTACACCTTC. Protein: CASSPPRGRGYGYTF.

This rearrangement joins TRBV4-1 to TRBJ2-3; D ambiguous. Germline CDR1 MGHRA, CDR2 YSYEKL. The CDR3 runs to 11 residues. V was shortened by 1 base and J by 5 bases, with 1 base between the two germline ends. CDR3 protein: CASSQGDTQYF. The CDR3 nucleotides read TGCGCCAGCAGCCAAGGAGATACGCAGTATTTT.

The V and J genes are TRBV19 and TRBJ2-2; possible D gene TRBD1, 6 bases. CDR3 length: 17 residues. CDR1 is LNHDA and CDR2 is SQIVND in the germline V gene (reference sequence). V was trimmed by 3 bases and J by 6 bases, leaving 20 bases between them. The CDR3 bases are TGTGCCAGTAGTATGCCTAGGGACATACCAAAGGCCGGGGAGCTGTTTTTT. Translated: CASSMPRDIPKAGELFF.

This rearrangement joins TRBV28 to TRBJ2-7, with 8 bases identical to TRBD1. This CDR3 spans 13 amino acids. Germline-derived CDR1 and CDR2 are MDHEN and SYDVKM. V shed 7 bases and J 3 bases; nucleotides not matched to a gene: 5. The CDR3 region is CASKAGGLYEQYF. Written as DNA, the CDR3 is TGTGCCAGCAAGGCAGGGGGCCTCTACGAGCAGTACTTC.

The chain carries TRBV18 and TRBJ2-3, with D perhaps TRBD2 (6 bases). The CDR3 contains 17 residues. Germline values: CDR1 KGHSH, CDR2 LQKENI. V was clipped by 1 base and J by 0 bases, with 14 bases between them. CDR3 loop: CASSPRRLVASTDTQYF. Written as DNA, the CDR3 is TGTGCCAGCTCACCACGTAGACTAGTTGCTAGCACAGATACGCAGTATTTT.